One T cell receptor (beta chain) is described in this entry. Its antigen is not known. This sample was included in a study of monozygotic twins with inflammatory bowel disease. Template switching added UMIs carrying a 6-nucleotide sample barcode. For each CDR3 protein, TCRdb gives one entry from its re-call of the 5' RACE reads, without DNA. The sample's table shows about 160,000 distinct CDR3 sequences. From germline, CDR1 is ENHRY and CDR2 SYGVKD. This CDR3 contains 12 residues. General study results and limits: The data offered no way to tell different T cell subtypes apart. A single strong clonotype or signal linked to IBD was not supported. The authors note that differing immunosuppressive treatments may have added variability to patient repertoires.

Sample: blood. This chain uses TRBV10-3 with TRBJ2-1. The sequence came from a human donor with ulcerative colitis or Crohn's disease, or a healthy co-twin of an affected twin (not recorded which). The CDR3 reads CAITTTSNEQFF.